This T cell receptor beta chain was sequenced during a study of cytomegalovirus exposure and HLA in healthy donors. From germline, CDR1 is WNHNN and CDR2 SYGVQD (reference sequence). The CDR3 is 13 residues long. V was pared by 2 bases and J by 4 bases, with 8 bases between. Comments on this clone: What it binds is not known.

Findings and limits, study-wide: In vitro, three CMV-associated chains proved specific for CMV antigens.

60 Vbeta and 13 Jbeta primers were used in PCR. TCRdb's copy holds only in-frame clones and misses some; the assay was immunoSEQ multiplex PCR. The sample consists of 100,000 to 150,000 clones, 78% of them appearing once. The chain combines TRBV10-1 with TRBJ1-2; no definite D call. This receptor was taken from a man aged 25 to 40 in good health and CMV-seropositive. Sequenced: PBMCs. CDR3 amino acids: CASSERGGYGYTF. CDR3 nucleotides: TGCGCCAGCAGTGAGCGGGGAGGCTATGGCTACACCTTC.